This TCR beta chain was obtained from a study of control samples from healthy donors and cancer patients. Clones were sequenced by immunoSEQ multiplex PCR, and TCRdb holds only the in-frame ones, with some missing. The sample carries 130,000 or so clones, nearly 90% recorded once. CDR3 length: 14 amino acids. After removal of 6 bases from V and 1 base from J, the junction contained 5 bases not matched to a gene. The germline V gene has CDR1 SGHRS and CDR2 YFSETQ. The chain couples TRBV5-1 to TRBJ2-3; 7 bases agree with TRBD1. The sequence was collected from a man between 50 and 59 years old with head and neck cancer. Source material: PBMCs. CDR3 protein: CASNRDSGTDTQYF. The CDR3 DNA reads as TGCGCCAGCAACCGGGACAGTGGCACAGATACGCAGTATTTT.